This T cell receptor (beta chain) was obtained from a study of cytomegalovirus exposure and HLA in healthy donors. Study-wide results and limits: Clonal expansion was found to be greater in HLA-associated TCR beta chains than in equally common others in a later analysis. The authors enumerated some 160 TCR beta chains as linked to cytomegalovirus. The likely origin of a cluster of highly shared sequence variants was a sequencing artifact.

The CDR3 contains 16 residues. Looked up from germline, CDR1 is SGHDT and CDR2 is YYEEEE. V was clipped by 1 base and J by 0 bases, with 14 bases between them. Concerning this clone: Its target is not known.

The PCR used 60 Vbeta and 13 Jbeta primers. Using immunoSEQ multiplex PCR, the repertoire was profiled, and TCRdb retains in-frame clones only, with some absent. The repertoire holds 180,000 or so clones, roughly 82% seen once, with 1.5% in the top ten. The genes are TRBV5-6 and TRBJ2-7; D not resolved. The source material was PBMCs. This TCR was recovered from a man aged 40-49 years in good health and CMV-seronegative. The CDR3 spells CASSLFPAENSYEQYF. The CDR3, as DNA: TGTGCCAGCAGCTTGTTCCCGGCGGAGAACTCCTACGAGCAGTACTTC. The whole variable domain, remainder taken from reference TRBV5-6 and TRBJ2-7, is DAGVTQSPTHLIKTRGQQVTLRCSPKSGHDTVSWYQQALGQGPQFIFQYYEEEERQRGNFPDRFSGHQFPNYSSELNVNALLLGDSALYLCASSLFPAENSYEQYFGPGTRLTVT.